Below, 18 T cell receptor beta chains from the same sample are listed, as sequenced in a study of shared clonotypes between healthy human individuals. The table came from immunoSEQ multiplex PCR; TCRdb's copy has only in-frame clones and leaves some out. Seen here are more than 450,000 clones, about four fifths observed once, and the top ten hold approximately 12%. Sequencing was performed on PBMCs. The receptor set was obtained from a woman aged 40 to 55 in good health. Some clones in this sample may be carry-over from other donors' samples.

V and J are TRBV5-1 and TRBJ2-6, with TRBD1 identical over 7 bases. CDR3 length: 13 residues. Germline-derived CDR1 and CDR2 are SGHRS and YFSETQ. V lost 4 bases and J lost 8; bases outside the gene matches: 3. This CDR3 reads CASSQQGSNVLTF. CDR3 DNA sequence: TGCGCCAGCAGCCAACAGGGGTCCAACGTCCTGACTTTC. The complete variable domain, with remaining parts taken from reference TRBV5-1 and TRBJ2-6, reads KAGVTQTPRYLIKTRGQQVTLSCSPISGHRSVSWYQQTPGQGLQFLFEYFSETQRNKGNFPGRFSGRQFSNSRSEMNVSTLELGDSALYLCASSQQGSNVLTFGAGSRLTVL.

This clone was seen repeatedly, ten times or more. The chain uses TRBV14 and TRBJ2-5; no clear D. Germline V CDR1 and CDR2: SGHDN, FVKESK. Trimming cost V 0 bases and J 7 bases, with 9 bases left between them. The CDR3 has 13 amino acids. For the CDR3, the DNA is TGTGCCAGCAGCCAAGATACACTGGGGACCCAGTACTTC. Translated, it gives CASSQDTLGTQYF.

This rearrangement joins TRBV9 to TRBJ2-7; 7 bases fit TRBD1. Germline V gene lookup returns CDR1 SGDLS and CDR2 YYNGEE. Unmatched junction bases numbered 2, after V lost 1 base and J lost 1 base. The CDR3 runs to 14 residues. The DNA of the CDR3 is TGTGCCAGCAGCGTACAGGGGGAATCCTACGAGCAGTACTTC. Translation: CASSVQGESYEQYF. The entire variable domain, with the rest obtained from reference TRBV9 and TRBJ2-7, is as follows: DSGVTQTPKHLITATGQRVTLRCSPRSGDLSVYWYQQSLDQGLQFLIQYYNGEERAKGNILERFSAQQFPDLHSELNLSSLELGDSALYFCASSVQGESYEQYFGPGTRLTVT.

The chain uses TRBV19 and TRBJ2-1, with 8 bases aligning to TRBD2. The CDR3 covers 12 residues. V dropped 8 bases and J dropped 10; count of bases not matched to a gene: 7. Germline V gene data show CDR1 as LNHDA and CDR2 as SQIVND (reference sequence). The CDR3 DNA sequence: TGTGCCAGTTCACCGGGAGGGGGAGAGCAGTTCTTC. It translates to CASSPGGGEQFF.

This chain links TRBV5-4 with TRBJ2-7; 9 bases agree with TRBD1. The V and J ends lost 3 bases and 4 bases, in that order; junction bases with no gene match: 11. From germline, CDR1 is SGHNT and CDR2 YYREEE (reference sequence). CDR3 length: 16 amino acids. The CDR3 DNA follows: TGTGCCAGCAGCTCGATGGGACAGGGTTTTTCGTACGAGCAGTACTTC. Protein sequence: CASSSMGQGFSYEQYF.

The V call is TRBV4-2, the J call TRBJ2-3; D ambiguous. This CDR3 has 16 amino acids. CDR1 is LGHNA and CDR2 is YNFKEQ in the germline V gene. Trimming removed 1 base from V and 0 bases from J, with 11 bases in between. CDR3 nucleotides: TGTGCCAGCAGCCAAGTCGGGTCGTCTAGCACAGATACGCAGTATTTT. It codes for CASSQVGSSSTDTQYF.

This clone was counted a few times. The CDR3 protein is CASSPRRDDSPLHF. CDR3 nucleotide sequence: TGTGCCAGCTCACCCCGGAGGGATGATTCACCCCTCCACTTT. This rearrangement joins TRBV18 to TRBJ1-6, with D unresolved. CDR3 length: 14 residues. Germline CDR1 reads KGHSH; CDR2 reads LQKENI. V lost 3 bases and J lost 8, with 11 bases in between.

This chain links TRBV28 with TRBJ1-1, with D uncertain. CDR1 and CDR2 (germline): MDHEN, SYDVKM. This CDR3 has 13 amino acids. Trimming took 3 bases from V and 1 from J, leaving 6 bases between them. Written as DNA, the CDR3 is TGTGCCAGCAGTTTGCCAGGGAACACTGAAGCTTTCTTT. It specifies CASSLPGNTEAFF. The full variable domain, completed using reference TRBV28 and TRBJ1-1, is DVKVTQSSRYLVKRTGEKVFLECVQDMDHENMFWYRQDPGLGLRLIYFSYDVKMKEKGDIPEGYSVSREKKERFSLILESASTNQTSMYLCASSLPGNTEAFFGQGTRLTVV.

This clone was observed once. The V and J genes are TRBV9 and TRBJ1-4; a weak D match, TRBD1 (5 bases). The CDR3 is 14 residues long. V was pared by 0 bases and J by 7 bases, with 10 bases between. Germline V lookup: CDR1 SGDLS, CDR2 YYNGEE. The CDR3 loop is CASSVGDGREKLFF. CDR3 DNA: TGTGCCAGCAGCGTAGGGGACGGACGTGAAAAACTGTTTTTT. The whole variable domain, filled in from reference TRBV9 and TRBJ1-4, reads DSGVTQTPKHLITATGQRVTLRCSPRSGDLSVYWYQQSLDQGLQFLIQYYNGEERAKGNILERFSAQQFPDLHSELNLSSLELGDSALYFCASSVGDGREKLFFGSGTQLSVL.

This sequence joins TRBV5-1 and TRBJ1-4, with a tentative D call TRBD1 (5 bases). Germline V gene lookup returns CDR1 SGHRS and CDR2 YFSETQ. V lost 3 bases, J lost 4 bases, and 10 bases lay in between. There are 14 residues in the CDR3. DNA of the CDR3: TGCGCCAGCAGCTCAGGGATCAGTAATGAAAAACTGTTTTTT. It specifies CASSSGISNEKLFF.

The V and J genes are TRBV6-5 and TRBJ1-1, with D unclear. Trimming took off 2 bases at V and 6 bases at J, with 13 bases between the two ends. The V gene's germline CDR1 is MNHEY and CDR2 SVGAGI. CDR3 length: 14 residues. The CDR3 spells CASSYLGPLAEAFF. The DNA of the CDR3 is TGTGCCAGCAGTTACCTTGGTCCCCTCGCTGAAGCTTTCTTT.

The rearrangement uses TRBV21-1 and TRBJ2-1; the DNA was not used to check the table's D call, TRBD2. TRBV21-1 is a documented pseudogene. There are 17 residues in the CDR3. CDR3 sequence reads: CASSTSSTGLPYNEQFF. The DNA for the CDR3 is TGTGCCAGCAGCACGTCCTCAACGGGACTCCCCTACAATGAGCAGTTCTTC.

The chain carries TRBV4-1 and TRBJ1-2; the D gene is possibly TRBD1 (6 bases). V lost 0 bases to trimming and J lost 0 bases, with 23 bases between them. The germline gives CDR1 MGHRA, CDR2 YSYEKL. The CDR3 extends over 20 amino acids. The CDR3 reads CASSQELNGQGYFTNYGYTF. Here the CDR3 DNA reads TGCGCCAGCAGCCAAGAACTAAACGGGCAGGGGTACTTTACTAACTATGGCTACACCTTC.

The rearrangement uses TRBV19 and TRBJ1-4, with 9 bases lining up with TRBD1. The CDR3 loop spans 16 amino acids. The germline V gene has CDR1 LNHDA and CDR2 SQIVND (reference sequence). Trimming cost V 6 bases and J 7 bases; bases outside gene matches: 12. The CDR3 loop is CASSRYVGTGREKLFF. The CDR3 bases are TGTGCCAGTAGCCGATACGTCGGGACAGGGCGTGAAAAACTGTTTTTT.

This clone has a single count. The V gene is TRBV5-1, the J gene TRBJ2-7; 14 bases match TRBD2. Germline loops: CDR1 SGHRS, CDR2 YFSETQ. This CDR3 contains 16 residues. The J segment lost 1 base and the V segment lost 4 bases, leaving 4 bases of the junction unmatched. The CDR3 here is CASSRGTSGSSYEQYF. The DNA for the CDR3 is TGCGCCAGCAGCCGGGGGACTAGCGGGAGTTCCTACGAGCAGTACTTC.

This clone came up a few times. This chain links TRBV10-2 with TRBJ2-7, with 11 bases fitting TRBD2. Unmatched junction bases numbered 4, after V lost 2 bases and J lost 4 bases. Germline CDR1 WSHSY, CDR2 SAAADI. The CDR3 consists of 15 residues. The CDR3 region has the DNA TGCGCCAGCAGTGAGCGACTAGCGGGAAAGTACGAGCAGTACTTC. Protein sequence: CASSERLAGKYEQYF.

The CDR3 DNA sequence: TGCGCCAGCAGCCAAGGAATGACAGGGGCTAGCACAGATACGCAGTATTTT. It encodes CASSQGMTGASTDTQYF. This sequence joins TRBV4-1 and TRBJ2-3, with 8 bases aligning to TRBD1. In germline, CDR1 is MGHRA, CDR2 YSYEKL. The V gene end was trimmed by 1 base and the J gene end by 0 bases; junction bases not matched to a gene: 6. This CDR3 comprises 17 residues.

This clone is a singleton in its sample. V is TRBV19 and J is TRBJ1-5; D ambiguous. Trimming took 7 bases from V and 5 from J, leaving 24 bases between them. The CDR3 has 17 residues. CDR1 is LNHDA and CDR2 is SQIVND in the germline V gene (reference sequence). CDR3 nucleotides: TGTGCCAGTAAGCCCCGGACGGGGTTCGAAGAGGATCAGCCCCAGCATTTT. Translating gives CASKPRTGFEEDQPQHF.